The 30 T cell receptor beta chains listed next were all sequenced from one sample in a study of T cell responses to AZD1222 COVID-19 vaccine. Using immunoSEQ multiplex PCR, the repertoire was profiled, and TCRdb retains in-frame clones only, with some absent. The data show 55,000 to 90,000 clones, approximately 80% seen once. Sequencing used peripheral blood, obtained on day 0 of AZD1222 vaccination. The origin of the receptors is an adult in good health.

The chain is built from TRBV7-9 and TRBJ1-2; 7 bases are a match to TRBD1. The CDR3 spans 14 residues. Germline V lookup: CDR1 SEHNR, CDR2 FQNEAQ (reference sequence). After removal of 6 bases from V and 4 bases from J, the junction contained 8 bases not matched to a gene. This chain's CDR3 is CASRSTGWGYGYTF. CDR3 sequence (DNA): TGTGCCAGCAGGTCGACAGGGTGGGGCTATGGCTACACCTTC.

Only one count was recorded for this clone. The chain couples TRBV7-9 to TRBJ1-2; D not certain. V lost 2 bases, J lost 5 bases, and 18 bases lay in between. This CDR3 has 16 residues. Germline V CDR1 and CDR2: SEHNR, FQNEAQ (reference sequence). This chain's CDR3 is CASSLTTSAGRYGYTF. The CDR3 DNA follows: TGTGCCAGCAGCTTAACAACTTCGGCAGGACGTTATGGCTACACCTTC.

A few counts support this clone. The chain couples TRBV10-2 to TRBJ1-5; D is unclear. There are 15 residues in the CDR3. V was pared by 0 bases and J by 7 bases, with 13 bases between. CDR1 is WSHSY, CDR2 SAAADI, per germline. CDR3 region: CASSESAFTRQPQHF. CDR3 DNA: TGCGCCAGCAGTGAGTCGGCTTTCACGAGGCAGCCCCAGCATTTT.

V and J are TRBV7-9 and TRBJ1-1; D not certain. The length of the CDR3 is 15 residues. V was clipped by 1 base and J by 3 bases, with 12 bases between them. CDR1 and CDR2 from the germline V gene are SEHNR and FQNEAQ (reference sequence). Here the CDR3 reads CASSLVSQVDTEAFF. Here the CDR3 DNA reads TGTGCCAGCAGCTTAGTCTCCCAGGTTGACACTGAAGCTTTCTTT. The full variable domain, completed using reference TRBV7-9 and TRBJ1-1, is DTGVSQNPRHKITKRGQNVTFRCDPISEHNRLYWYRQTLGQGPEFLTYFQNEAQLEKSRLLSDRFSAERPKGSFSTLEIQRTEQGDSAMYLCASSLVSQVDTEAFFGQGTRLTVV.

The genes are TRBV20-1 and TRBJ1-1; possibly TRBD1 for D (5 bases). Trimming pared 7 bases from V and 4 bases from J, leaving 10 bases between. The germline gives CDR1 DFQATT, CDR2 SNEGSKA (reference sequence). The CDR3 has 11 amino acids. The CDR3 coding sequence is TGCAGTGTCGGGGCAGGCACTGAAGCTTTCTTT. It translates to CSVGAGTEAFF.

The rearrangement links TRBV19 to TRBJ2-2, with D unresolved. The length of the CDR3 is 12 residues. Germline V gene data show CDR1 as LNHDA and CDR2 as SQIVND (reference sequence). Deletions cut 2 bases from V and 6 bases from J, with 4 bases between. For the CDR3, the DNA is TGTGCCAGTAGTATATGGTCCGGGGAGCTGTTTTTT. This gives the protein CASSIWSGELFF.

This chain links TRBV29-1 with TRBJ1-1, with D possibly matching TRBD1 (5 bases). This CDR3 has 13 amino acids. Germline loops: CDR1 SQVTM, CDR2 ANQGSEA. The ends were cut back, 1 base at V and 5 bases at J, with 11 bases in the middle. CDR3 coding DNA: TGCAGCGTTGAAGGAGGGGCGAGGACTGAAGCTTTCTTT. Translation gives CSVEGGARTEAFF.

The chain employs TRBV12-5 and TRBJ2-3; 7 nucleotides align to TRBD1. V gave up 6 bases and J gave up 2 bases; unmatched junction bases: 17. The CDR3 is made up of 18 amino acids. Germline V gene lookup returns CDR1 LGHNT and CDR2 FRNRAP. CDR3 region: CASGPAWALQGITDTQYF. The CDR3 region has the DNA TGTGCTAGTGGCCCAGCGTGGGCCCTACAGGGGATCACAGATACGCAGTATTTT. Full variable domain (rest looked up from reference TRBV12-5 and TRBJ2-3): DARVTQTPRHKVTEMGQEVTMRCQPILGHNTVFWYRQTMMQGLELLAYFRNRAPLDDSGMPKDRFSAEMPDATLATLKIQPSEPRDSAVYFCASGPAWALQGITDTQYFGPGTRLTVL.

The chain joins TRBV5-8 to TRBJ1-5; tentatively, D is TRBD1 (5 bases). This CDR3 is built from 16 residues. CDR1 is SGHTS and CDR2 is YDEGEE in the germline V gene. The V and J ends lost 4 bases and 4 bases respectively, with 18 bases between them. The CDR3 DNA reads TGTGCCAGCAGCCCCCTTGGAGGGGACCGAAATCAGCCCCAGCATTTT. The encoded protein is CASSPLGGDRNQPQHF.

This chain links TRBV27 with TRBJ1-2, with 7 bases aligning to TRBD1. Germline V lookup: CDR1 MNHEY, CDR2 SMNVEV (reference sequence). This CDR3 is built from 15 residues. Trimming at V came to 7 bases and at J to 4 bases, leaving 12 bases not matched to a gene. The CDR3 region has the DNA TGTGCCAGCAAAACCGGAACCGGACAGGCCTATGGCTACACCTTC. Protein sequence: CASKTGTGQAYGYTF.

V and J are TRBV7-6 and TRBJ1-2; TRBD1 is a possible D gene (5 bases). Trimming took off 0 bases at V and 3 bases at J, with 8 bases between the two ends. This CDR3 comprises 14 residues. In germline, CDR1 is SGHVS, CDR2 FNYEAQ. CDR3 bases: TGTGCCAGCAGCTTAGCATCGGGGGACTATGGCTACACCTTC. Protein: CASSLASGDYGYTF.

The sample holds a few counts of this clone. The chain employs TRBV7-6 and TRBJ2-1; 10 bases are shared with TRBD2. The CDR3 consists of 16 residues. With 2 bases clipped from V and 2 bases from J, the junction kept 3 bases outside the gene matches. Germline V lookup: CDR1 SGHVS, CDR2 FNYEAQ. The CDR3 nucleotides read TGTGCCAGCAGCTTATTAAGCGGGGGGGCCTACAATGAGCAGTTCTTC. It encodes CASSLLSGGAYNEQFF.

This clone was detected only once. The chain carries TRBV11-2 and TRBJ1-1, with D possibly matching TRBD1 (6 bases). Germline CDR1 and CDR2: SGHAT and FQNNGV. The ends were cut back, 0 bases at V and 6 bases at J, with 14 bases in the middle. The CDR3 runs to 15 residues. The CDR3 reads CASSLEGGGFAEAFF. CDR3 DNA: TGTGCCAGCAGCTTAGAGGGGGGCGGATTCGCTGAAGCTTTCTTT.

The chain combines TRBV11-2 with TRBJ1-6; D unclear. The germline V gene has CDR1 SGHAT and CDR2 FQNNGV. Trimming took 5 bases from V and 10 from J, leaving 24 bases between them. The CDR3 has 17 residues. CDR3 region: CASSPTSIAISMSPLHF. CDR3 nucleotide sequence: TGTGCCAGCAGCCCAACAAGCATCGCTATCAGTATGTCACCCCTCCACTTT.

The chain couples TRBV7-3 to TRBJ2-2; D ambiguous. V shed 4 bases and J shed 3 bases, with 9 bases lying between them. CDR1 SGHTA and CDR2 FQGTGA come from the germline V gene. The CDR3 extends over 14 amino acids. CDR3 bases: TGTGCCAGCAGCTATAGGGTGGACACCGGGGAGCTGTTTTTT. Protein: CASSYRVDTGELFF.

This clone came up a few times. CDR3 residues: CAISADRYAENSPLHF. The DNA of the CDR3 is TGTGCCATCAGCGCGGACAGATACGCGGAAAATTCACCCCTCCACTTT. The rearrangement joins TRBV10-3 to TRBJ1-6; perhaps TRBD1 as D (6 bases). Trimming took 6 bases from V and 7 from J, leaving 19 bases between them. Looked up from germline, CDR1 is ENHRY and CDR2 is SYGVKD. CDR3 length: 16 residues.

The gene calls are TRBV25-1 and TRBJ2-7; perhaps TRBD1 as D (5 bases). V lost 11 bases, J lost 3 bases, and 17 bases lay in between. The CDR3 extends over 13 amino acids. CDR1 and CDR2 from the germline V gene are MGHDK and SYGVNS. The CDR3 region has the DNA TGTGCCGCAGGGCCCCATGTCGGCTACGAGCAGTACTTC. It specifies CAAGPHVGYEQYF.

This clone came up once. The CDR3 sequence: CASSLNRVGWTGYGYTF. For the CDR3, the DNA is TGTGCCAGCAGCTTGAATCGGGTCGGTTGGACAGGGTATGGCTACACCTTC. The chain employs TRBV5-6 and TRBJ1-2, with 8 positions matching TRBD1. The CDR3 sequence is 17 residues long. Germline V lookup: CDR1 SGHDT, CDR2 YYEEEE. J was trimmed by 5 bases and V by 1 base; bases with no gene match: 13. Full variable domain (missing parts from reference TRBV5-6 and TRBJ1-2): DAGVTQSPTHLIKTRGQQVTLRCSPKSGHDTVSWYQQALGQGPQFIFQYYEEEERQRGNFPDRFSGHQFPNYSSELNVNALLLGDSALYLCASSLNRVGWTGYGYTFGSGTRLTVV.

This chain connects TRBV5-4 to TRBJ2-7; TRBD2 matches 8 bases. The CDR3 has 16 residues. Germline CDR1 and CDR2: SGHNT and YYREEE (reference sequence). Trimming took 4 bases from V and 3 from J; bases not matched to a gene: 12. The CDR3 nucleotides read TGTGCCAGCAGCCCGGGAGGGGTTGCGGGGGGCTACGAGCAGTACTTC. Its protein is CASSPGGVAGGYEQYF. The full variable domain, rest sourced from reference TRBV5-4 and TRBJ2-7, is ETGVTQSPTHLIKTRGQQVTLRCSSQSGHNTVSWYQQALGQGPQFIFQYYREEENGRGNFPPRFSGLQFPNYSSELNVNALELDDSALYLCASSPGGVAGGYEQYFGPGTRLTVT.

The chain couples TRBV5-6 to TRBJ2-7; TRBD1 matches 7 bases. The ends lost 4 bases at V and 0 bases at J; junction bases unmatched: 4. CDR1 and CDR2 from the germline V gene are SGHDT and YYEEEE. The length of the CDR3 is 14 residues. The CDR3 DNA is TGTGCCAGCAGCCCGGGACAGAGCTCCTACGAGCAGTACTTC. Translation gives CASSPGQSSYEQYF. Supplemented by reference TRBV5-6 and TRBJ2-7, the full variable domain reads DAGVTQSPTHLIKTRGQQVTLRCSPKSGHDTVSWYQQALGQGPQFIFQYYEEEERQRGNFPDRFSGHQFPNYSSELNVNALLLGDSALYLCASSPGQSSYEQYFGPGTRLTVT.

The V call is TRBV7-9, the J call TRBJ1-1; 8 positions match TRBD1. Trimming took 5 bases from V and 10 from J; bases not matched to a gene: 15. Germline CDR1 is SEHNR and CDR2 is FQNEAQ (reference sequence). The CDR3 totals 15 residues. The CDR3 region has the DNA TGTGCCAGCAGCATACCCTCGGACAGGGAGGTTAGAGCTTTCTTT. Residues: CASSIPSDREVRAFF. The whole variable domain, remainder taken from reference TRBV7-9 and TRBJ1-1, is DTGVSQNPRHKITKRGQNVTFRCDPISEHNRLYWYRQTLGQGPEFLTYFQNEAQLEKSRLLSDRFSAERPKGSFSTLEIQRTEQGDSAMYLCASSIPSDREVRAFFGQGTRLTVV.

The V call is TRBV15, the J call TRBJ1-5; TRBD1 might be the D (5 bases). Germline V gene lookup returns CDR1 LNHNV and CDR2 YYDKDF (reference sequence). The CDR3 extends over 14 amino acids. V dropped 3 bases and J dropped 4 bases, with 10 bases sitting between them. The CDR3 sequence: CATSRPRENQPQHF. In nucleotides, the CDR3 is TGTGCCACCAGCAGGCCCAGGGAAAATCAGCCCCAGCATTTT.

The CDR3 sequence: CASSQDGAVSYNEQFF. The CDR3 DNA reads as TGCGCCAGCAGCCAAGATGGGGCGGTCTCATACAATGAGCAGTTCTTC. J is TRBJ2-1 and V is TRBV4-3; tentatively, D is TRBD1 (5 bases). Looked up from germline, CDR1 is LGHNA and CDR2 is YSLEER. Trimming shortened V by 0 bases and J by 4 bases, and 13 bases separated the two germline ends. This CDR3 comprises 16 residues.

The chain uses TRBV6-6 and TRBJ1-1; D is unresolved. Deletions cut 6 bases from V and 4 bases from J, with 15 bases between. The CDR3 sequence is 14 residues long. Germline-derived CDR1 and CDR2 are MNHNY and SVGAGI (reference sequence). This CDR3 reads CASSPPDWGTEAFF. In DNA, the CDR3 is TGTGCCAGCAGCCCCCCAGACTGGGGCACTGAAGCTTTCTTT.

This CDR3 reads CASSRTGENQPQHF. In DNA form, the CDR3 reads TGTGCCAGCAGCCGGACAGGGGAGAATCAGCCCCAGCATTTT. The chain joins TRBV6-5 to TRBJ1-5; 9 bases agree with TRBD1. The J segment lost 4 bases and the V segment lost 6 bases, leaving 4 bases of the junction unmatched. There are 14 residues in the CDR3. Germline CDR1 and CDR2: MNHEY and SVGAGI.

The chain recombines TRBV24-1 with TRBJ1-1; perhaps TRBD1 as D (5 bases). The CDR3 is made up of 13 amino acids. Trimming left V 4 bases short and J 3 bases short, with 8 bases between. Germline V lookup: CDR1 KGHDR, CDR2 SFDVKD. CDR3 amino acids: CATSEGDHTEAFF. The CDR3 nucleotides read TGTGCCACCAGTGAGGGGGACCACACTGAAGCTTTCTTT.

The rearrangement links TRBV12-3 or TRBV12-4 to TRBJ1-2; D possibly corresponds to TRBD1 (6 bases). This CDR3 is 13 amino acids long. V lost 5 bases and J 4 bases, leaving 11 bases between the germline ends. The CDR3 coding sequence is TGTGCCAGCAGTCAAGTCAGGGGCTATGGCTACACCTTC. Translation: CASSQVRGYGYTF.

V gene TRBV6-5 combines with J gene TRBJ1-6, with 9 bases aligning to TRBD1. The CDR3 runs 15 residues. The V gene's germline CDR1 is MNHEY and CDR2 SVGAGI. With 5 bases clipped from V and 10 bases from J, the junction kept 9 bases outside the gene matches. This CDR3 reads CASSPTGGSGSPLHF. The CDR3 bases are TGTGCCAGCAGTCCGACAGGGGGTAGCGGCTCACCCCTCCACTTT.

J is TRBJ2-7 and V is TRBV9; TRBD2 matches at 7 bases. J lost 5 bases, V lost 4 bases, and 9 bases had no gene match. This CDR3 has 14 residues. Germline lookup yields CDR1 SGDLS and CDR2 YYNGEE. Written as DNA, the CDR3 is TGTGCCAGCAGCATTTATGGAGGGAGGGACGAGCAGTACTTC. It codes for CASSIYGGRDEQYF.

J is TRBJ2-7 and V is TRBV2; D is unclear. Germline-derived CDR1 and CDR2 are SNHLY and FYNNEI. V lost 5 bases to trimming and J lost 1 base, with 12 bases between them. The CDR3 is made up of 14 amino acids. The CDR3 DNA follows: TGTGCCAGCAGTCAGAATCCGGGTTCCTACGAGCAGTACTTC. Its translation is CASSQNPGSYEQYF.